These T cell receptor beta chains were read from a single sample in a study of T-cell memory formation after mild COVID-19. TCRdb re-analysed the 5' RACE reads in MiXCR, keeping a single row per CDR3 protein. This sample carries more than 350,000 distinct CDR3 sequences, 20% to 25% of them seen once, and the ten largest clones take around 12%. The sample comprised PBMCs or a T cell subset sorted from them (not recorded which). The receptors stem from an adult woman who had mild COVID-19 (a few samples of this study predate the infection). Cell type and time point are not known. Each CDR3 is given with its conserved first and last residue. The order of the fields is clone size, V gene, J gene, D gene, CDR3 DNA, CDR3 protein. D genes are given only for firm matches. Rows give clone size only sometimes, using once, few, many, or a class for an expanded clone.

>.|TRBV4-1|TRBJ1-2|.
TGCGCCAGCAGCCCTACGGGAAGGGATGGCTACACCTTC
CASSPTGRDGYTF
>.|TRBV12-3/TRBV12-4|TRBJ2-3|.
TGTGCCAGCAGCCTACGGACTGGGAGCACAGATACGCAGTATTTT
CASSLRTGSTDTQYF
>few|TRBV3-1|TRBJ2-7|.
TGTGCCAGCAGCCATTCCACCTACGAGCAGTACTTC
CASSHSTYEQYF
>once|TRBV20-1|TRBJ2-3|.
TGCAGTGCGGACTTCAGTTATACGCAGTATTTT
CSADFSYTQYF
>few|TRBV6-6|TRBJ1-2|.
TGTGCCAGCAGCGGGAGATGGGCAGGGAGTAACGGCTACACCTTC
CASSGRWAGSNGYTF
>.|TRBV6-5|TRBJ2-7|TRBD2
TGTGCCAGCAGCTCCCGACTAGCGGGCCCCTCCTACGAGCAGTACTTC
CASSSRLAGPSYEQYF
>.|TRBV11-2|TRBJ2-2|.
TGTGCCAGCAGCGCGGAAAGCGAGGGGACCGGGGAGCTGTTTTTT
CASSAESEGTGELFF
>few|TRBV6-4|TRBJ1-6|.
TGTGCCAGCAGAAATGGGATCAATTCACCCCTCCACTTT
CASRNGINSPLHF
>.|TRBV5-1|TRBJ2-2|TRBD1
TGCGCCAGCAGACGGACAGGGGGGAGTACCGGGGAGCTGTTTTTT
CASRRTGGSTGELFF
>few|TRBV12-3/TRBV12-4|TRBJ2-5|TRBD1
TGTGCCAGCAGAACTGGGACAGCCCTACTAGAGACCCAGTACTTC
CASRTGTALLETQYF
>few|TRBV25-1|TRBJ2-4|.
TGTGCCAGCAGTGAGGCCATCCCGGACAGCGCCAAAAACATTCAGTACTTC
CASSEAIPDSAKNIQYF
>few|TRBV7-8|TRBJ2-1|TRBD2
TGTGCCAGCATCCTAGGCGGGGGTGCGTACAATGAGCAGTTCTTC
CASILGGGAYNEQFF
>many|TRBV3-1|TRBJ2-1|.
TGTGCCAGCAGCCAAGGACTTGGACAGAACACCTACAATGAGCAGTTCTTC
CASSQGLGQNTYNEQFF
>few|TRBV7-2|TRBJ2-5|TRBD2
TGTGCCAGCAGCTTAGCCGGTAGCGGGACTCAAGAGACCCAGTACTTC
CASSLAGSGTQETQYF
>.|TRBV7-2|TRBJ2-7|TRBD2
TGTGCCAGCAGCCCTAGCGGAACTCGTTACGAGCAGTACTTC
CASSPSGTRYEQYF
>few|TRBV7-9|TRBJ2-1|.
TGTGCCAGCAGCCATAGACTGCCGTACAATGAGCAGTTCTTC
CASSHRLPYNEQFF
>few|TRBV29-1|TRBJ2-5|.
TGCAGCGTTGGAGGGCGACTTAGCGAGACCCAGTACTTC
CSVGGRLSETQYF
>.|TRBV3-1|TRBJ1-5|.
TGTGCCAGCAGCCTTGGGGTACAGAACAATCAGCCCCAGCATTTT
CASSLGVQNNQPQHF
>.|TRBV7-9|TRBJ2-3|.
TGTGCCAGCAGCTTCAGCTTTTCGGATACGCAGTATTTT
CASSFSFSDTQYF
>few|TRBV4-2|TRBJ2-2|.
TGTGCCAGCAGCCTACTATGGGGCCGGGAGCTGTTTTTT
CASSLLWGRELFF
>few|TRBV19|TRBJ2-5|.
TGTGCCAGTAGTGATCCCTCAGAGACCCAGTACTTC
CASSDPSETQYF
>few|TRBV20-1|TRBJ2-5|.
TGCAGTGCTACTACTCGGGGAGTGACCCAGTACTTC
CSATTRGVTQYF
>few|TRBV20-1|TRBJ2-1|TRBD2
TGCAGTGCTATGACTAGCGGCTTTACTAATGAGCAGTTCTTC
CSAMTSGFTNEQFF
>few|TRBV12-3/TRBV12-4|TRBJ1-2|.
TGTGCCAGTAAACGCAGTTTAGTTAAAAGGGGCCTGGCCTATGGCTACACCTTC
CASKRSLVKRGLAYGYTF
>few|TRBV2|TRBJ2-7|.
TGTGCCGCCCGCCAAGGCTCCTTATCCTACGAGCAGTACTTC
CAARQGSLSYEQYF
>few|TRBV2|TRBJ2-7|TRBD2
TGTGCCAGCAGTGACATTAGCGGGGTAGATTACGAGCAGTACTTC
CASSDISGVDYEQYF
>.|TRBV4-1|TRBJ1-5|TRBD1
TGCGCCAGCAGCCACGTGGGACAGGGAAGCCAGCCCCAGCATTTT
CASSHVGQGSQPQHF
>.|TRBV6-5|TRBJ2-1|TRBD2
TGTGCCAGCAGGCCCACCTGGGGGGGAGGCAATGAGCAGTTCTTC
CASRPTWGGGNEQFF
>.|TRBV29-1|TRBJ2-7|.
TGCAGCGTATTGGCCGTAGAGGGTTACGAGCAGTACTTC
CSVLAVEGYEQYF
>many|TRBV6-5|TRBJ1-1|TRBD1
TGTGCCAGCACCGGGACAGGGGGTGGCACTGAAGCTTTCTTT
CASTGTGGGTEAFF
>.|TRBV30|TRBJ1-5|TRBD1
TGTGCCTGGGACCAGGGGGGCAATCAGCCCCAGCATTTT
CAWDQGGNQPQHF
>.|TRBV29-1|TRBJ2-3|TRBD2
TGCAGCGTTTACGGGAGGGCCGCGTCTACAGATACGCAGTATTTT
CSVYGRAASTDTQYF
>few|TRBV29-1|TRBJ2-3|TRBD1
TGCAGCGTCGGGACAGGGCTAACAGATACGCAGTATTTT
CSVGTGLTDTQYF
>.|TRBV6-2/TRBV6-3|TRBJ1-5|TRBD1
TGTGCCAGCAGTTACCGACAGGGGTATCAGCCCCAGCATTTT
CASSYRQGYQPQHF
>.|TRBV7-9|TRBJ2-7|.
TGTGCCAGCAGCCCTGGGGGGTTGGCCTACGAGCAGTACTTC
CASSPGGLAYEQYF
>.|TRBV6-1|TRBJ1-6|TRBD1
TGTGCCAGTAATGACAGGGATTATTCACCCCTCCACTTT
CASNDRDYSPLHF
>many|TRBV3-1|TRBJ1-1|.
TGTGCCAGCAGCTCCTTTTGGCAGGGCACTGAAGCTTTCTTT
CASSSFWQGTEAFF
>.|TRBV2|TRBJ2-3|TRBD2
TGTGCCAGCAGTCGGGCGATAGCGGGAGGAACAGATACGCAGTATTTT
CASSRAIAGGTDTQYF
>.|TRBV7-9|TRBJ2-5|.
TGTGCCAGCAGCTTAGACGGACACGCCCAAGAGACCCAGTACTTC
CASSLDGHAQETQYF
>.|TRBV12-5|TRBJ2-7|TRBD1
TGTGCTAGTGGTTCTTGGGGCGGGGACAGGGTTGGCTACGAGCAGTACTTC
CASGSWGGDRVGYEQYF
>many|TRBV12-3/TRBV12-4|TRBJ2-2|.
TGTGCCAGCAGTTTAAGCCCCGAACTACACACCATCGGTTCCGGGGAGCTGTTTTTT
CASSLSPELHTIGSGELFF
>.|TRBV6-1|TRBJ1-1|.
TGTGCCGGGACTCGGGTAGATGGAGACACTGAAGCTTTCTTT
CAGTRVDGDTEAFF
>.|TRBV12-3/TRBV12-4|TRBJ2-3|TRBD2
TGTGCCAGCAGTTTCTCCCTCGGACTAGCAGATACGCAGTATTTT
CASSFSLGLADTQYF
>few|TRBV4-1|TRBJ2-7|TRBD2
TGCGCCAGCAGCCAAGGGACTAGCGGGATTTACGAGCAGTACTTC
CASSQGTSGIYEQYF
>.|TRBV7-6|TRBJ1-2|.
TGTGCCAGCAGCTTATCGGACGCGGGGAATGGCTACACCTTC
CASSLSDAGNGYTF
>.|TRBV29-1|TRBJ2-1|.
TGCAGCGCCCAGGAGGGCTCCTACAATGAGCAGTTCTTC
CSAQEGSYNEQFF
>few|TRBV4-1|TRBJ1-6|TRBD1
TGCGCCAGCAGCCAAGGTCAGTCACAGGGGTATAATTCACCCCTCCACTTT
CASSQGQSQGYNSPLHF
>few|TRBV29-1|TRBJ2-2|.
TGCAGCGTTGAATTATCCCTCGGCCGAGCGGGGAACACCGGGGAGCTGTTTTTT
CSVELSLGRAGNTGELFF
>.|TRBV30|TRBJ2-5|.
TGTGCCTGGAGTGTAACTCGGGGAGAGACCCAGTACTTC
CAWSVTRGETQYF
>few|TRBV12-3/TRBV12-4|TRBJ1-1|.
TGTGCCAGCAGTCTCTCCGGGACCTTGAACACTGAAGCTTTCTTT
CASSLSGTLNTEAFF
>.|TRBV7-6|TRBJ2-1|TRBD2
TGTGCCAGCAGCGACCCTAGGGACGGGGGGAGCTCCTACAATGAGCAGTTCTTC
CASSDPRDGGSSYNEQFF